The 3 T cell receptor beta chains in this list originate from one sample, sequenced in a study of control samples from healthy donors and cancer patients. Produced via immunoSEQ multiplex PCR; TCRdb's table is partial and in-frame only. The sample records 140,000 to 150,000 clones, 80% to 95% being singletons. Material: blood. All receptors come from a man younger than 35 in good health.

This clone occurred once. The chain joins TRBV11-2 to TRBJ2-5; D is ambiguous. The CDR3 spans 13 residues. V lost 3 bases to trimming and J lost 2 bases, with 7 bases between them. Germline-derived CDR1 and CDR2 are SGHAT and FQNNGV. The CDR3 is CASSLWSQETQYF. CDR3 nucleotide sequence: TGTGCCAGCAGCTTGTGGTCACAAGAGACCCAGTACTTC.

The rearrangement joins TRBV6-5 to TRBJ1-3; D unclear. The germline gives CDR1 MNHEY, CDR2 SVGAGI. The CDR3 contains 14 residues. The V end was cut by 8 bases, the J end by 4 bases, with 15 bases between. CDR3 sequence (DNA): TGTGCCAGCTCTAGGAGTCCAGGAGGAAACACCATATATTTT. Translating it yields CASSRSPGGNTIYF.

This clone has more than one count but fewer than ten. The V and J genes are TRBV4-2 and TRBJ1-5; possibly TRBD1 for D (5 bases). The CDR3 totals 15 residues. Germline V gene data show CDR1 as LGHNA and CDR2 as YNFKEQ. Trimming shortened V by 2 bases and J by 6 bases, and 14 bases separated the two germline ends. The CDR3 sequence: CASSQSQGVGQPQHF. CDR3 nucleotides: TGTGCCAGCAGCCAATCGCAGGGAGTTGGTCAGCCCCAGCATTTT.